This T cell receptor (beta chain) originates from a study of cytomegalovirus exposure and HLA in healthy donors (dated by TCRdb to about 2017). Background for the entire study: An earlier analysis of several hundred of the donors reported approximately 290 Gb of sequence data and some 120 million unique TCR beta sequences from about 179 million T cells. Both class I and class II loci were covered by HLA typing, at four-digit resolution. The later analysis used no new phenotypic data to find candidate immune exposures, relying instead on TCR beta sequences and their occurrence across donors. About 300 gigabases of sequencing data and roughly 80 million unique TCR sequences made up an early release that covered 500 to 700 HLA-typed donors. Among roughly 370 genotyped donors of the cohort, an average of about 240,000 unique TCR beta nucleotide sequences were sequenced per donor, roughly 20% of them non-productive. The T cell repertoires of under 700 subjects were profiled by immunosequencing and related to cytomegalovirus serostatus. The study combined high-throughput TCR immunosequencing, statistical association of individual TCRs with disease status, and machine learning to predict cytomegalovirus infection status. A later genetic analysis used genome-wide SNP genotypes for about three fifths of the roughly 700 donors, treating that subset as a discovery cohort. Every repertoire in the discovery cohort had been generated on one and the same sequencing platform. An earlier analysis of about 600 of the donors used high-throughput TCR beta sequencing to judge whether each TCR beta V gene segment behaved as functional or pseudogenic. A later analysis re-analyzed previously published TCR beta repertoires from 550 to 700 donors and added high-resolution HLA genotyping to study TCR occurrence patterns. Typing coverage varied by locus: roughly 629-640 donors for A, B, C, DRB1 and DQB1; under 550 for DQA1; around 610 for DPA1; roughly 470 for DPB1. In addition to the first cohort of about 650 subjects, a separate validation cohort of 120 different subjects was used. Alongside the repertoire data, information on donor age, sex, ethnicity and CMV serostatus was compiled. Of the 350 to 450 genotyped donors, less than 85% were placed in the genetic ancestry cluster associated with self-reported Caucasian donors. Because of strong linkage in the cohort, roughly 5 DR-DQ haplotypes were treated as single units for association and clustering. The study was designed to test whether signatures of past pathogen exposure could be identified by cataloging public T cell receptors.

V is shortened by 4 bases, J by 2 bases, and the region joining them spans 18 bases. According to the germline V gene (reference sequence), CDR1 reads SGHNT and CDR2 reads YYREEE. Spanning cysteine to phenylalanine, the CDR3 consists of 16 amino acids. The kept DNA is CDR3 alone, 48 bases in frame from the first base. The cohort consisted of approximately 670 healthy bone marrow donors. At the time of sampling, every cohort member was nominally healthy, though immune exposures that went unrecorded were likely present. The donor tested CMV seropositive, placing the donor among the 290 or so seropositive members of the cohort. A peripheral blood sample was provided by each donor, and peripheral blood mononuclear cells were used for TCR beta sequencing. The Qiagen DNeasy Blood Extraction Kit was used to extract genomic DNA from the blood cell samples. Preparation of the library involved the immunoSEQ multiplex PCR assay. A mixture of 60 forward primers for TCR Vbeta segments and 13 reverse primers for TCR Jbeta segments was used in the multiplex PCR. Amplification of the CDR3 region of rearranged TCR beta genes was performed with a multiplex PCR assay on genomic DNA. Amplified TCR beta libraries were sequenced as 87-base-pair reads on the Illumina HiSeq System. The study's processing was this. In a later analysis, around 80 million unique TCR beta chains were counted across the approximately 620 repertoires, and around 11 million of these chains were shared by at least two donors. To remove PCR and sequencing errors, raw reads were error-corrected and collapsed into unique sequences using a nearest-neighbor algorithm that merged closely related sequences. CDR3 sequences were aligned to IMGT reference sequences to assign V, D and J gene segments. Each retained sequence needed at least a six-nucleotide match to both a V gene segment and a J gene segment. Rearrangements were classified as productive when the CDR3 lacked stop codons and remained in frame with V and J, and all other rearrangements were classified as non-productive. Following IMGT convention, CDR3 was defined as the stretch from the second conserved V-encoded cysteine to the conserved J-encoded phenylalanine. The earlier analysis of fewer than 700 of the donors excluded sequences that lacked an unambiguous match to a single V gene segment. An earlier analysis of almost 600 of the donors classified V segments as functional when productive rearrangements were above 56.7% and as segregating when the standard deviation between donors was above 5%. A statistical classification framework was developed to diagnose cytomegalovirus status using the catalog of TCR beta chain sequences. In a later analysis, TCR nucleotide sequences were compared against IMGT/GENE-DB human TR gene sequences so that V and J genes could be assigned. A later analysis assigned CDR3 sequences and most-parsimonious VDJ recombination scenarios with the TCRdist pipeline. In a later analysis, each TCR beta chain was defined by its CDR3 amino acid sequence together with its V-gene family, and reads lacking a unique V-gene family were excluded. As a way to deal with suspected cross-contamination and a sequencing artifact, a later analysis dropped 450 to 600 nucleotide sequences that were highly shared and had low generation probability. In a later analysis, a clonal expansion index for each public chain was calculated from normalized within-repertoire ranks of inferred template counts. Generation probabilities in a later analysis came from a VDJ recombination model fitted to out-of-frame rearrangements, and those results were checked against IGoR. A later analysis scored TCR-TCR, TCR-HLA and TCR-CMV co-occurrence with hypergeometric tests, applying a repertoire-size bias correction to TCR pairs. To estimate false discovery rates, a later analysis permuted the HLA or CMV assignments 20 times. In a later analysis, co-occurring TCRs were grouped with DBSCAN, and TCRdist sequence similarity was added when clustering was performed within HLA-allele-positive subsets. For co-occurrence clustering, repertoires with fewer than 30,000 or more than 120,000 public chains were excluded, along with five repertoires with anomalous nucleotide sharing. As stored in TCRdb, this immuneACCESS dataset retains in-frame rearrangements with V and J assigned. A fraction of the clones does not appear; measured against another copy, unresolved V genes explain less than half of the discrepancy, and the remainder lacks a known reason. Clone size and the V and J calls come from that table; the DNA yielded D and trimming. This sample gives roughly 190,000 clones in total; around a tenth of them show up just once. The ten largest clones add up to about 1.2% of the sample.

The paper's findings and limits, for the study overall: Several of the top co-occurrence clusters appeared to be linked to parvovirus B19, influenza, CMV and Epstein-Barr virus, according to a later analysis. According to a later analysis, most CMV-associated TCR beta chains appeared to be HLA-restricted, and the HLA associations seemed to be driven largely by CMV exposure. A group of highly shared sequence variants was considered likely to be a technical artifact of the sequencing pipeline. The study listed 150 to 200 TCR beta chains as associated with cytomegalovirus. The 87-base-pair reads could not distinguish some IMGT-functional V segments, including TRBV6-2 and TRBV6-3, so those segments were excluded. This cohort had only TCR beta chains sequenced, and the lack of alpha or paired-chain data limited which features could be detected. While some public TCRs were present in many individuals, most TCR sequences turned up only very rarely across donors. The earlier analysis of some 540 of the donors excluded some 15 rarely observed V segments, including chromosome 9 orphons, because counts were too low. A few of the identified cytomegalovirus-associated TCR beta chains were confirmed in vitro to be specific for cytomegalovirus antigens. An association between a missense DCLRE1C variant and V-gene and J-gene trimming of TCR beta chains was found in a later genetic analysis and replicated in an independent cohort. CMV serostatus was the only immune exposure information available for the cohort. The authors suggested that the approach could potentially be extended to other disease states and immunological phenotypes. Cytomegalovirus status was reported to be diagnosed by the classifier with high specificity and sensitivity in both the original and validation cohorts. In a later analysis, HLA-associated TCR beta chains were found to be more clonally expanded and to have lower generation probabilities than equally common non-associated chains. Because HLA typing was unavailable for some donors at each locus, only the typed subset was used in association tests. A further reported finding was that TCR beta sequences accurately predicted the HLA-A and HLA-B alleles for most subjects in the first cohort. In a later genetic analysis, fewer N-insertions in productive TCRs were reported among donors in an Asian-associated ancestry cluster than the approximately 630-donor mean. Broadly in line with IMGT annotations, most TCR beta V segments showed up in productive rearrangements about 90% or about 30% of the time in an earlier analysis of approximately 640 of the donors. When HLA alleles, especially DR and DQ, strongly co-occurred, attributing TCR associations to individual alleles was difficult. In a later analysis, TCR association rates were found to vary across HLA loci, with the most associated TCRs seen for DRB1 alleles and the fewest for HLA-C alleles. Specific HLA alleles were associated with roughly 17,000 TCR beta sequences at a false discovery rate of 0.05 in a later analysis. Linkage disequilibrium might explain the correlated functional status among segregating V segments, but an unknown experimental factor could not be ruled out. Roughly uniform sequencing depth across donors was assumed in presence/absence analyses, although this assumption may not hold.

With respect to this clone: Its antigen is not yet known. The input lacks base qualities; no much larger clone sits a single base away.

Sequencing used PBMCs. The chain is made from TRBV5-4 and TRBJ2-5; tentative D gene TRBD2, with 6 bases matching. This receptor was identified in a woman aged 30 to 39 in good health and CMV-seropositive. The nucleotide sequence is given as TGTGCCAGCAGCCCGGGACCTAGCGCAGTTCAAGAGACCCAGTACTTC. Its coded protein is CASSPGPSAVQETQYF.